Listed here are 24 T cell receptor beta chains from one sample, sequenced in a study of PD-1 blockade in mismatch repair-deficient tumors (dated by TCRdb to 2017 to 2019). Library method: the immunoSEQ multiplex PCR assay. The source is immuneACCESS, and TCRdb retained only in-frame sequences with V and J called. Part of the clones is not carried over; for the studies checked, unresolved V genes explain less than half of this, and the remainder is unexplained. The sample contains 49,000 or so clones, approximately 84% of them found a single time. Of the sample, 7% to 8.5% is held by the ten largest clones. The source was peripheral blood, collected about 20 weeks after starting pembrolizumab. All receptors derive from an adult with mismatch repair-deficient cancer.

The chain joins TRBV21-1 to TRBJ2-7; the DNA was not used to check the table's D call, TRBD1. TRBV21-1 has pseudogene status. This CDR3 is 14 amino acids long. Written as DNA, the CDR3 is TGTGCCCGACACCGGGACAGGGGGAACTACGAGCAGTACTTC. Encoded protein: CARHRDRGNYEQYF.

V usage is TRBV7-9 and J usage is TRBJ2-2, with TRBD2 matching 7 bases. The CDR3 is 12 amino acids. Germline CDR1 and CDR2: SEHNR and FQNEAQ (reference sequence). The trim removed 11 bases at V and 2 bases at J, leaving 2 bases unmatched. In DNA, the CDR3 is TGTGCCGGGGGGGACAACACCGGGGAGCTGTTTTTT. Its protein product is CAGGDNTGELFF.

This sequence joins TRBV19 and TRBJ2-4; D not certain. Germline lookup yields CDR1 LNHDA and CDR2 SQIVND (reference sequence). This CDR3 contains 13 residues. The V gene lost 1 base and the J gene lost 8 bases, with 9 bases spanning the gap. CDR3 DNA sequence: TGTGCCAGTAGTATAGTTATCTGGGACATTCAGTACTTC. This sequence encodes CASSIVIWDIQYF.

This chain joins TRBV28 and TRBJ2-7, with 7 bases that match TRBD2. The J segment lost 3 bases and the V segment lost 3 bases, leaving 8 bases of the junction unmatched. The CDR3 sequence is 15 residues long. Germline values: CDR1 MDHEN, CDR2 SYDVKM. CDR3 DNA sequence: TGTGCCAGCAGTTTTCAAGGGAGGGAGGTCTACGAGCAGTACTTC. It yields the protein CASSFQGREVYEQYF.

The V and J genes are TRBV29-1 and TRBJ2-2, with unresolved D. The length of the CDR3 is 13 residues. The V gene's germline CDR1 is SQVTM and CDR2 ANQGSEA. The germline V and J ends were trimmed by 5 bases and 7 bases, with 14 bases remaining between them. The DNA of the CDR3 is TGCAGCGTTTCCCTGGGGTCTGGCGGGGAGCTGTTTTTT. Its translation: CSVSLGSGGELFF.

The V gene is TRBV6-5, the J gene TRBJ2-1; unclear D gene. Germline values: CDR1 MNHEY, CDR2 SVGAGI. Deletions cut 6 bases from V and 12 bases from J, with 12 bases between. This CDR3 has 11 residues. CDR3 sequence: CASRNSFWQFF. The CDR3 region has the DNA TGTGCCAGCAGGAACAGCTTTTGGCAGTTCTTC.

This chain joins TRBV5-4 and TRBJ2-4; 8 bases line up with TRBD2. The V gene end was trimmed by 0 bases and the J gene end by 0 bases; junction bases not matched to a gene: 2. Looked up from germline, CDR1 is SGHNT and CDR2 is YYREEE (reference sequence). The CDR3 runs 16 residues. The CDR3 coding sequence is TGTGCCAGCAGCTTGGTCGGGAGGGAAGCCAAAAACATTCAGTACTTC. It yields the protein CASSLVGREAKNIQYF.

The J gene is TRBJ2-7, the V gene TRBV7-9, with a weak D call TRBD2 (6 bases). The germline V gene has CDR1 SEHNR and CDR2 FQNEAQ (reference sequence). Trimming cost V 4 bases and J 3 bases, with 13 bases left between them. The CDR3 spans 14 residues. The CDR3 nucleotides are TGTGCCAGCAGCTCGGGACTCACATTCTACGAGCAGTACTTC. It encodes CASSSGLTFYEQYF.

The V gene is TRBV30, the J gene TRBJ2-4; TRBD2 agrees at 10 bases. Trimming at V came to 2 bases and at J to 7 bases, leaving 14 bases not matched to a gene. The length of the CDR3 is 17 residues. Germline CDR1 and CDR2: GTSNPN and SVGIG (reference sequence). The CDR3 loop is CAWSILPASGSRNIQYF. Written as DNA, the CDR3 is TGTGCCTGGAGTATCCTTCCGGCTAGCGGGAGCAGGAACATTCAGTACTTC.

The V and J genes are TRBV6-6 and TRBJ2-3; D remains unclear. This CDR3 spans 14 amino acids. The V and J ends lost 6 bases and 6 bases respectively, with 16 bases between them. Germline lookup yields CDR1 MNHNY and CDR2 SVGAGI (reference sequence). CDR3 nucleotide sequence: TGTGCCAGCAGCGTAGCTCACCCCTCGGATACGCAGTATTTT. This translates into CASSVAHPSDTQYF.

The chain is built from TRBV4-3 and TRBJ2-1, with TRBD1 matching over 8 bases. The CDR3 covers 17 residues. The V gene end was trimmed by 4 bases and the J gene end by 5 bases; junction bases not matched to a gene: 13. The germline V gene has CDR1 LGHNA and CDR2 YSLEER. CDR3 DNA: TGCGCCAGCAGCCGGCGGGCGGACAGGGAGGATAACAATGAGCAGTTCTTC. This translates into CASSRRADREDNNEQFF.

The chain recombines TRBV6-1 with TRBJ1-5; D unresolved. Germline lookup yields CDR1 MNHNS and CDR2 SASEGT. Deletions cut 4 bases from V and 6 bases from J, with 4 bases between. CDR3 size: 11 residues. CDR3 in amino acids: CASSVGQPQHF. CDR3 coding DNA: TGTGCCAGCAGTGTAGGTCAGCCCCAGCATTTT.

In nucleotides, the CDR3 is TGCGCCAGCAGCCCCGAGGAGGGCGCAGATACGCAGTATTTT. Amino acid sequence: CASSPEEGADTQYF. The V and J genes are TRBV4-3 and TRBJ2-3, with D maybe TRBD2 (6 bases). The germline gives CDR1 LGHNA, CDR2 YSLEER. Trimming removed 4 bases from V and 4 bases from J, with 12 bases in between. The CDR3 has 14 residues.

On this clone: Other nucleotide sequences in the sample specify the same CDR3. This rearrangement joins TRBV7-2 to TRBJ2-3, with 12 bases fitting TRBD2. V lost 3 bases, J lost 3 bases, and 7 bases stayed unmatched. CDR1 is SGHTA, CDR2 FQGNSA, per germline. The CDR3 is 17 residues long. This chain's CDR3 is CASSLDGLAGRTDTQYF. CDR3 nucleotide sequence: TGTGCCAGCAGCTTGGACGGACTAGCGGGGAGAACAGATACGCAGTATTTT.

The gene calls are TRBV5-1 and TRBJ2-3, with D hard to call. V was clipped by 4 bases and J by 3 bases, with 18 bases between them. CDR3 size: 16 residues. Germline-derived CDR1 and CDR2 are SGHRS and YFSETQ. In nucleotides, the CDR3 is TGCGCCAGCAGCCCGGACCCACTTCCTAGGACAGATACGCAGTATTTT. Its translation is CASSPDPLPRTDTQYF.

The chain is built from TRBV5-1 and TRBJ1-4, with TRBD1 matching 11 bases. The CDR3 loop spans 21 amino acids. The germline V gene encodes CDR1 SGHRS and CDR2 YFSETQ. The junction had 13 bases not matched to a gene; V was cut back by 0 bases and J by 0 bases. The CDR3 DNA sequence: TGCGCCAGCAGCTTGGCGCCTCTGGGACAGGGGGGTCCCTCAACTAATGAAAAACTGTTTTTT. Encoded protein: CASSLAPLGQGGPSTNEKLFF.

CDR3 sequence (DNA): TGTGCCAGCAGCCAAGAGGAACTCGCCGGCTTTTTCTTT. Protein sequence: CASSQEELAGFFF. The genes are TRBV14 and TRBJ1-1; no definite D call. V shed 0 bases and J shed 13 bases, with 15 bases lying between them. The CDR3 runs to 13 residues. CDR1 is SGHDN and CDR2 is FVKESK in the germline V gene.

The rearrangement joins TRBV5-1 to TRBJ2-1; 8 bases fit TRBD2. The CDR3 contains 15 residues. After removal of 4 bases from V and 0 bases from J, the junction contained 3 bases not matched to a gene. CDR1 is SGHRS, CDR2 YFSETQ, per germline. CDR3 region: CASSPSGSSYNEQFF. Written as DNA, the CDR3 is TGCGCCAGCAGCCCAAGCGGGAGCTCCTACAATGAGCAGTTCTTC.

This clone has a handful of counts. The chain uses TRBV7-2 and TRBJ1-1; 7 bases match TRBD1. CDR1 and CDR2 from the germline V gene are SGHTA and FQGNSA. The CDR3 covers 15 residues. With V trimmed by 5 bases and J by 0 bases, 6 bases remained unmatched. The CDR3 DNA sequence: TGTGCCAGCAGCACTAGGACAGGTATGAACACTGAAGCTTTCTTT. It is translated as CASSTRTGMNTEAFF.

In its sample, this clone was seen a few times. J is TRBJ2-2 and V is TRBV7-2, with a tentative D call TRBD2 (6 bases). The germline CDR1 and CDR2 sequences are SGHTA and FQGNSA. The CDR3 runs to 15 residues. With 4 bases removed from V and 6 bases from J, the gap between germline ends came to 15 bases. CDR3 residues: CASSYRLGGSGELFF. In DNA form, the CDR3 reads TGTGCCAGCAGCTACCGGCTCGGGGGTTCCGGGGAGCTGTTTTTT.

A note on this clone: A read error may account for a junction end that differs from germline. The chain employs TRBV7-9 and TRBJ1-5; D not resolved. The CDR3 loop spans 13 amino acids. CDR1 and CDR2 (germline): SEHNR, FQNEAQ (reference sequence). This CDR3 is CASRLDGNQPQHF. In DNA form, the CDR3 reads TGTGCCAGCAGGTTAGATGGCAATCAGCCCCAGCATTTT.

With regard to this clone: One end of the junction fails to match germline, which may point to a read error. The chain employs TRBV29-1 and TRBJ2-1; 12 bases match TRBD2. The germline V gene has CDR1 SQVTM and CDR2 ANQGSEA. The CDR3 has 13 residues. The CDR3 nucleotides read TGCAGCGTGGAAGGACTAGCGGGGAATGAGCAGTTCTTC. This codes for CSVEGLAGNEQFF.

The chain employs TRBV30 and TRBJ1-1; 7 bases line up with TRBD1. The germline V gene encodes CDR1 GTSNPN and CDR2 SVGIG (reference sequence). Trimming cost V 4 bases and J 5 bases; bases outside gene matches: 7. The CDR3 covers 13 residues. CDR3 nucleotides: TGTGCCTGGACGCCGACAGGGTTGACTGAAGCTTTCTTT. Encoded protein: CAWTPTGLTEAFF.

V and J are TRBV5-5 and TRBJ1-1; possible D gene TRBD1, 5 bases. This CDR3 spans 15 amino acids. The germline V and J ends were trimmed by 0 bases and 4 bases, with 13 bases remaining between them. The germline gives CDR1 SGHKS, CDR2 YYEKEE (reference sequence). The CDR3 nucleotides read TGTGCCAGCAGCTTGGCCTTGTCAGGGAGCACTGAAGCTTTCTTT. This codes for CASSLALSGSTEAFF.